This TCR beta chain derives from a study of blood T cell repertoires in COVID-19. Overall study context: T cells, B-cell-depleted T cells, or PBMCs provided the cDNA or gDNA that served as material.

CDR1 and CDR2 from the germline V gene are SGHRS and YFSETQ. V lost 4 bases and J 6 bases, leaving 10 bases between the germline ends. The CDR3 loop spans 13 amino acids. In the original processing: Estimation of nucleated cell counts relied on the amplification of reference gene primers. Libraries were prepared by immunoSEQ multiplex PCR; TCRdb keeps only in-frame clonotypes and omits some of them. For V, J and clone size, that table is used; D and trimming come from the DNA. This table has about 260,000 clones, about 87% appearing once. J is TRBJ2-2 and V is TRBV5-1, with D perhaps TRBD1 (6 bases). This clonotype originated in a woman aged 40-49 years who had recovered from COVID-19. Sequenced sample: peripheral blood. As DNA, the CDR3 is TGCGCCAGCAGCCCACAGGGCCCCGGGGAGCTGTTTTTT. Translating gives CASSPQGPGELFF.